These 16 T cell receptor beta chains originate from one sample sequenced in a study of blood T cell repertoires in COVID-19. Libraries were prepared by immunoSEQ multiplex PCR; TCRdb keeps only in-frame clonotypes and omits some of them. The table shows about 180,000 clones, with 65% to 90% occurring only once. The sequencing input was peripheral blood. These receptors came from a man aged 50 to 60 with active or convalescent COVID-19.

The chain combines TRBV19 with TRBJ2-5, with TRBD2 as a possible D gene (7 bases). Germline CDR1 LNHDA, CDR2 SQIVND (reference sequence). Trimming took off 8 bases at V and 7 bases at J, with 11 bases between the two ends. The CDR3 loop spans 11 amino acids. The CDR3 sequence: CASGGGGTQYF. The CDR3 nucleotides read TGTGCCAGTGGAGGGGGGGGGACCCAGTACTTC.

This chain connects TRBV30 to TRBJ2-2, with D perhaps TRBD1 (5 bases). Per germline, CDR1 GTSNPN and CDR2 SVGIG (reference sequence). This CDR3 spans 14 amino acids. V was trimmed by 1 base and J by 1 base, leaving 7 bases between them. The CDR3 sequence is CAWSGQGNTGELFF. The CDR3 bases are TGTGCCTGGAGTGGGCAGGGGAACACCGGGGAGCTGTTTTTT. The variable domain in full, completed from reference TRBV30 and TRBJ2-2, reads SQTIHQWPATLVQPVGSPLSLECTVEGTSNPNLYWYRQAAGRGLQLLFYSVGIGQISSEVPQNLSASRPQDRQFILSSKKLLLSDSGFYLCAWSGQGNTGELFFGEGSRLTVL.

V gene TRBV30 combines with J gene TRBJ1-4; no clear D. The CDR3 is 12 amino acids. In germline, CDR1 is GTSNPN, CDR2 SVGIG (reference sequence). The V gene lost 3 bases and the J gene lost 4 bases, with 6 bases spanning the gap. The CDR3 protein is CAWSGSNEKLFF. The CDR3 region has the DNA TGTGCCTGGAGCGGGAGTAATGAAAAACTGTTTTTT.

This rearrangement joins TRBV30 to TRBJ2-2; 9 nucleotides align to TRBD1. The CDR3 has 14 residues. V lost 4 bases, J lost 5 bases, and 5 bases stayed unmatched. From germline, CDR1 is GTSNPN and CDR2 SVGIG (reference sequence). The CDR3 DNA is TGTGCCTGGATTTGGACAGGGGAAACCGGGGAGCTGTTTTTT. Amino acid sequence: CAWIWTGETGELFF. The entire variable domain, with the rest obtained from reference TRBV30 and TRBJ2-2, is as follows: SQTIHQWPATLVQPVGSPLSLECTVEGTSNPNLYWYRQAAGRGLQLLFYSVGIGQISSEVPQNLSASRPQDRQFILSSKKLLLSDSGFYLCAWIWTGETGELFFGEGSRLTVL.

V is TRBV11-2 and J is TRBJ2-7; D is possibly TRBD2 (6 bases). CDR3 length: 11 residues. Trimming shortened V by 6 bases and J by 6 bases, and 9 bases separated the two germline ends. Germline V gene sequence: CDR1 SGHAT, CDR2 FQNNGV. Here the CDR3 DNA reads TGTGCCAGCAGACTAGCTCGCGAGCAGTACTTC. This codes for CASRLAREQYF.

The V gene is TRBV28, the J gene TRBJ1-5, with D perhaps matching TRBD1 (6 bases). Trimming pared 5 bases from V and 4 bases from J, leaving 18 bases between. CDR3 size: 16 residues. Germline V lookup: CDR1 MDHEN, CDR2 SYDVKM. Written as DNA, the CDR3 is TGTGCCAGCAGTGCACCCAAACAGGGAACAAATCAGCCCCAGCATTTT. It specifies CASSAPKQGTNQPQHF.

This clone appeared a single time. The CDR3 coding sequence is TGTGCCAGCAGCAGGGGGAACAATCAGCCCCAGCATTTT. Encoded protein: CASSRGNNQPQHF. The V gene is TRBV27, the J gene TRBJ1-5; 7 bases are shared with TRBD1. The CDR3 covers 13 residues. V trimming: 6 bases; J trimming: 3 bases; junction bases outside the gene matches: 2. The germline V gene has CDR1 MNHEY and CDR2 SMNVEV (reference sequence).

Only a few counts were recorded for this clone. V gene TRBV25-1 combines with J gene TRBJ1-2; 7 bases line up with TRBD1. Germline V CDR1 and CDR2: MGHDK, SYGVNS. The trim removed 6 bases at V and 8 bases at J, leaving 9 bases unmatched. The CDR3 has 13 residues. The CDR3 DNA sequence: TGTGCCAGCAGGGACAGGCGGCCTGGAGGCTACACCTTC. As protein: CASRDRRPGGYTF.

The count of this clone is one. The chain is built from TRBV19 and TRBJ1-2; D gene uncertain. V was shortened by 5 bases and J by 3 bases, with 7 bases between the two germline ends. Germline CDR1 LNHDA, CDR2 SQIVND (reference sequence). The CDR3 has 12 residues. CDR3 in amino acids: CASSPEDYGYTF. The CDR3 nucleotides read TGTGCCAGTAGTCCGGAGGACTATGGCTACACCTTC.

The chain links TRBV28 to TRBJ1-2; TRBD1 aligns across 8 bases. With 4 bases clipped from V and 12 bases from J, the junction kept 7 bases outside the gene matches. CDR1 and CDR2 (germline): MDHEN, SYDVKM. This CDR3 comprises 12 residues. The CDR3 DNA reads as TGTGCCAGCAGTTACCAAGACAGGGGTGACACCTTC. The encoded protein is CASSYQDRGDTF.

The chain couples TRBV7-2 to TRBJ2-1, with 7 bases aligning to TRBD2. Unmatched junction bases numbered 14, after V lost 0 bases and J lost 0 bases. Germline V CDR1 and CDR2: SGHTA, FQGNSA. CDR3 length: 20 amino acids. The CDR3 DNA is TGTGCCAGCAGCTTAGCCGGAACGGGAGGCCCTCCGAGCTCCTACAATGAGCAGTTCTTC. Translated: CASSLAGTGGPPSSYNEQFF.

This clone came up once. V and J are TRBV6-5 and TRBJ2-1, with D hard to call. CDR1 and CDR2 (germline): MNHEY, SVGAGI. This CDR3 is built from 16 residues. V was shortened by 2 bases and J by 7 bases, with 18 bases between the two germline ends. The CDR3 nucleotides read TGTGCCAGCAGTTACACCCCCTCTCCCCCACAAAATGAGCAGTTCTTC. As protein: CASSYTPSPPQNEQFF.

The rearrangement links TRBV4-1 to TRBJ2-7; 7 bases are a match to TRBD2. V trimming: 4 bases; J trimming: 6 bases; junction bases outside the gene matches: 15. Germline assignment: CDR1 MGHRA and CDR2 YSYEKL. The CDR3 has 16 residues. The DNA of the CDR3 is TGCGCCAGCAGCCCTGGCGGGGGACTGCGCACCCCCGAGCAGTACTTC. Encoded protein: CASSPGGGLRTPEQYF.

This sequence joins TRBV5-6 and TRBJ1-1; TRBD1 aligns across 7 bases. The V gene's germline CDR1 is SGHDT and CDR2 YYEEEE. CDR3 length: 15 residues. Trimming took 0 bases from V and 0 from J; bases not matched to a gene: 2. CDR3 loop: CASSLVGTVNTEAFF. For the CDR3, the DNA is TGTGCCAGCAGCTTGGTTGGGACAGTGAACACTGAAGCTTTCTTT.

The CDR3 DNA reads TGTGCCAGTAGTGCGCAGGGCGTCACAGATACGCAGTATTTT. Protein: CASSAQGVTDTQYF. The V and J genes are TRBV19 and TRBJ2-3, with TRBD1 as a possible D gene (5 bases). V was cut by 5 bases and J by 2 bases, with 11 bases left in between. Germline CDR1 reads LNHDA; CDR2 reads SQIVND (reference sequence). The CDR3 is made up of 14 amino acids.

This chain joins TRBV3-1 (or the pseudogene TRBV3-2) and TRBJ1-1; 8 bases are shared with TRBD1. After removal of 4 bases from V and 4 bases from J, the junction contained 8 bases not matched to a gene. Germline CDR1 LGHDT, CDR2 YNNKEL (reference sequence). The CDR3 spans 15 residues. CDR3 DNA: TGTGCCAGCAGCCGAACGCAGGGGGCTGGCACTGAAGCTTTCTTT. Translation: CASSRTQGAGTEAFF.